This TCR beta chain appears in the sequencing data of a study of blood T cell repertoires in COVID-19. Study as a whole: Donors in the United States, Italy and Spain gave samples during acute or convalescent COVID-19. In each case, the material was cDNA or gDNA derived from T cells, B-cell-depleted T cells, or PBMCs.

Libraries were prepared by immunoSEQ multiplex PCR; TCRdb keeps only in-frame clonotypes and omits some of them. The sample has around 140,000 clones, approximately 87% seen once. Individuals drawn from about two dozen US areas were about 18 to 95 years old. Recovered participants had two consecutive negative NP/OP PCR tests, healthcare professional clearance, or symptom resolution. CDR3 length equals 13 residues. Trimming removed 1 base from V and 12 bases from J, with 13 bases in between. CDR1 and CDR2 (germline): SGHVS, FNYEAQ. The chain uses TRBV7-6 and TRBJ2-1, with D possibly TRBD1 on 6 matching bases. The TCR sequence derives from a man in his sixties who had recovered from COVID-19. The sequenced sample consisted of PBMCs or T cells enriched from blood (not recorded which). CDR3 loop: CASSLVGGYGQFF. The CDR3 nucleotides are TGTGCCAGCAGCTTAGTAGGGGGTTACGGGCAGTTCTTC.